Sequencing of this T cell receptor (beta chain) was carried out in a study of regulatory T cells in long-lasting Graves disease. The study's findings and limits: Repertoires from persistent disease leaned toward TRBV28, TRBJ1-2 and TRBJ2-5.

This clonotype was picked up a small number of times. Its antigen is currently unknown. CDR3 regions were amplified by Arm-PCR using iRepertoire HTBI primers to build TCR beta libraries. MiXCR, applied by TCRdb to the multiplex PCR reads, yields one record per CDR3 protein. The table lists about 540,000 distinct CDR3 sequences, 13% of them singletons. Time point indicated: newly diagnosed GD, antithyroid drugs for less than 3 months. PBMC RNA served as the TCR library source. A blood draw put around 9 milliliters of peripheral blood into EDTA tubes. The CDR3 has 15 residues. J gave up 9 bases and V 1 base, and 8 bases lay outside the gene matches. The germline gives CDR1 GTSNPN, CDR2 SVGIG (reference sequence). The same sample was also used in a study of T cells in Graves' hyperthyroidism and ophthalmopathy. As that report states: TCR CDR3 underwent first-round RT-PCR with the HTBI primer set.

This receptor was taken from a young man with Graves disease. The genes are TRBV30 and TRBJ2-1, with TRBD2 matching 11 bases. Here the sequenced sample was peripheral blood mononuclear cells (PBMCs), taken at new diagnosis, from a patient treated with antithyroid drugs. DNA for the CDR3: TGTGCCTGGAGTGGGGGTATTAGCGGGAGGGGTGAGCAGTTCTTC. Its protein product is CAWSGGISGRGEQFF.